This TCR beta chain originates from a study of early T cells in non-severe SARS-CoV-2 infection. Study details: The study sequenced bulk RNA from unsorted whole blood, with chains unpaired. Study observations and caveats: The matching step, a VDJdb search, favored anti-spike CD8 responses and missed private and CD4 specificities.

This clonotype was observed at least ten times. Its specificity is not known. Molecules of cDNA were individually given unique molecular identifiers that were attached to them. TCRdb called the 5' RACE reads again in MiXCR, with one record for every CDR3 protein. The profile shows tens of thousands of distinct CDR3 sequences, under 14% of them singletons. The CDR3 consists of 17 residues. Germline CDR1 SEHNR, CDR2 FQNEAQ (reference sequence). V trimming: 5 bases; J trimming: 3 bases; junction bases outside the gene matches: 10. The clonotype originates from an adult who was a healthcare worker with PCR-confirmed SARS-CoV-2 infection or an uninfected control (not recorded which). The chain carries TRBV7-9 and TRBJ2-7; TRBD2 matches 13 bases. Sequenced material: whole blood. CDR3 sequence reads: CASSPGTSGATGYEQYF. In DNA form, the CDR3 reads TGTGCCAGCAGCCCCGGGACTAGCGGGGCTACCGGCTACGAGCAGTACTTC. Together with reference TRBV7-9 and TRBJ2-7, the CDR3 gives the full variable domain: DTGVSQNPRHKITKRGQNVTFRCDPISEHNRLYWYRQTLGQGPEFLTYFQNEAQLEKSRLLSDRFSAERPKGSFSTLEIQRTEQGDSAMYLCASSPGTSGATGYEQYFGPGTRLTVT.